This T cell receptor (beta chain) was captured by sequencing in a study of neoadjuvant anti-PD-1 for oral cavity cancer. Study context: Patients without progression got a fourth dose around day 43.

Profiled with immunoSEQ multiplex PCR; TCRdb holds only in-frame clones, not every one. Seen here are some 15,000 clones, approximately 70% observed once, and the top ten hold 2.5% to 3.5%. The receptor comes from a person aged 35 to 85 with oral cavity squamous cell carcinoma. The input for sequencing was PBMCs, taken before nivolumab (anti-PD-1) treatment.

The CDR3 protein is CASRATGSGSPLHF. As DNA, the CDR3 is TGTGCCAGCAGGGCAACAGGGAGCGGTTCACCCCTCCACTTT. J is TRBJ1-6 and V is TRBV6-5; perhaps TRBD1 as D (6 bases). Germline V CDR1 and CDR2: MNHEY, SVGAGI. V lost 6 bases and J lost 9, with 15 bases in between. This CDR3 comprises 14 residues.